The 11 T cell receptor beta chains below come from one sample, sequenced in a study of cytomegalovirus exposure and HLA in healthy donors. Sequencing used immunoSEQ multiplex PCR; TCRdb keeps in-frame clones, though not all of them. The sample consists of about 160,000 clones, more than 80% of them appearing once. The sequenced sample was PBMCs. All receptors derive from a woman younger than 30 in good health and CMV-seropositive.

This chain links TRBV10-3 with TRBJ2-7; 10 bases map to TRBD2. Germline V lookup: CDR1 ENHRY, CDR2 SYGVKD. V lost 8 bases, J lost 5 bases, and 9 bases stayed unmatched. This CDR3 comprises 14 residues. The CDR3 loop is CAIALAGGNNEQYF. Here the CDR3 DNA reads TGTGCCATCGCCTTAGCGGGAGGCAACAACGAGCAGTACTTC.

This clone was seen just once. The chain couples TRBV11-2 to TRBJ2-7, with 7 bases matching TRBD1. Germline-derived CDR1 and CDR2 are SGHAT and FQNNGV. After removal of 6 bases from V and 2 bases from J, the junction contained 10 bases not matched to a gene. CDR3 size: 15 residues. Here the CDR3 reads CASRRVGQGAYEQYF. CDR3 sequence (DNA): TGTGCCAGCAGACGAGTGGGCCAGGGGGCCTACGAGCAGTACTTC. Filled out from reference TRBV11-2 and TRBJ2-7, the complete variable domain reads EAGVAQSPRYKIIEKRQSVAFWCNPISGHATLYWYQQILGQGPKLLIQFQNNGVVDDSQLPKDRFSAERLKGVDSTLKIQPAKLEDSAVYLCASRRVGQGAYEQYFGPGTRLTVT.

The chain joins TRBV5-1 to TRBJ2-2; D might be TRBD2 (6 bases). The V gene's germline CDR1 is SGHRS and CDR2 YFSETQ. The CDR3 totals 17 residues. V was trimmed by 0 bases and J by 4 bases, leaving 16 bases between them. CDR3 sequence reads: CASSLVGGEVSTGELFF. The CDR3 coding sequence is TGCGCCAGCAGCTTGGTAGGCGGGGAGGTATCCACCGGGGAGCTGTTTTTT.

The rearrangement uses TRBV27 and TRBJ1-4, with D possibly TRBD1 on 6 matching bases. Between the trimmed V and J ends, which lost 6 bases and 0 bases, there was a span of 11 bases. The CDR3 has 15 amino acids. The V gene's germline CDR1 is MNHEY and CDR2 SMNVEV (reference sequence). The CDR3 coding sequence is TGTGCCAGCAGCCGATCAGGGGCAACTAATGAAAAACTGTTTTTT. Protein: CASSRSGATNEKLFF.

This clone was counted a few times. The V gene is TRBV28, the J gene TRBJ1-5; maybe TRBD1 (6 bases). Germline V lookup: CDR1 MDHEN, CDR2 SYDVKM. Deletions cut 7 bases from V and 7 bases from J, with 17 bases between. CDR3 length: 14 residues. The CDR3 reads CASINYRVRQPQHF. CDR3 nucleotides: TGTGCCAGCATTAACTACAGGGTAAGGCAGCCCCAGCATTTT.

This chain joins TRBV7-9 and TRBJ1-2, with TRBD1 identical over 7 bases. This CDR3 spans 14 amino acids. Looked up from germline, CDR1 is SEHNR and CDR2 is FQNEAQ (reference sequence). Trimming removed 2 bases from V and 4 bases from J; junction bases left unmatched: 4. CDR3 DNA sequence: TGTGCCAGCAGCTTAACTACAGGGGTCTATGGCTACACCTTC. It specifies CASSLTTGVYGYTF.

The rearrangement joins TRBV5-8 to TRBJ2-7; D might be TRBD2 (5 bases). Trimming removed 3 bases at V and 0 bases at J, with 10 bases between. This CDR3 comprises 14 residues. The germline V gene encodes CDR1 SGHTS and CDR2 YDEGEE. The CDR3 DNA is TGTGCCAGCAGCTGGAAGCGGCACTCCTACGAGCAGTACTTC. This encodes CASSWKRHSYEQYF.

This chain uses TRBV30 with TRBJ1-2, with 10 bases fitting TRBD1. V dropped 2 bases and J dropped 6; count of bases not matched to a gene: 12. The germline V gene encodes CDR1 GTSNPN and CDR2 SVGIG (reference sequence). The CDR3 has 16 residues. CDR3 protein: CAWSPGMGQGRHGYTF. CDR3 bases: TGTGCCTGGAGTCCCGGGATGGGACAGGGGAGACATGGCTACACCTTC. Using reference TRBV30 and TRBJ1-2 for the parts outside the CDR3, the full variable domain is SQTIHQWPATLVQPVGSPLSLECTVEGTSNPNLYWYRQAAGRGLQLLFYSVGIGQISSEVPQNLSASRPQDRQFILSSKKLLLSDSGFYLCAWSPGMGQGRHGYTFGSGTRLTVV.

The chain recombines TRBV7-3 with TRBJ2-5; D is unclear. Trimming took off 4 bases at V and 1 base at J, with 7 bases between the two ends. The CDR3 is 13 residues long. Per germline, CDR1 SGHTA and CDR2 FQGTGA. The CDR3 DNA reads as TGTGCCAGCAGCTCCTCCCTCCAAGAGACCCAGTACTTC. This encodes CASSSSLQETQYF.

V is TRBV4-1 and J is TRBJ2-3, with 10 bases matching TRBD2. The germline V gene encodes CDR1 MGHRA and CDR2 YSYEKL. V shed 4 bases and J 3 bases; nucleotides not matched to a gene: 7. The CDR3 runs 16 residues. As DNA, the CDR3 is TGCGCCAGCAGCCGAGGACTAGCGGCCCTGACAGATACGCAGTATTTT. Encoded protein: CASSRGLAALTDTQYF.

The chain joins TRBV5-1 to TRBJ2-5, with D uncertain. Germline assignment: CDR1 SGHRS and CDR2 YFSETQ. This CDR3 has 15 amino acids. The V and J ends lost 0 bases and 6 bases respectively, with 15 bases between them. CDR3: CASSLALRGVQTQYF. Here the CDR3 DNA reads TGCGCCAGCAGCTTGGCCCTTAGAGGTGTGCAGACCCAGTACTTC.